These 24 T cell receptor beta chains were all obtained from the same sample, sequenced in a study of blood T cell repertoires in COVID-19. TCRdb keeps only in-frame clones here, not all; method: immunoSEQ multiplex PCR. The sample includes over 200,000 clones, just over 85% of them seen just once. The sample consisted of peripheral blood. These receptors originate from a young man with active or convalescent COVID-19.

The V call is TRBV29-1, the J call TRBJ2-2; 10 bases agree with TRBD2. Losses at the gene ends were 4 bases for V and 3 bases for J; bases not matched to a gene: 5. Germline V gene data show CDR1 as SQVTM and CDR2 as ANQGSEA. This CDR3 region has 15 residues. The CDR3 sequence: CSVGTTSGDTGELFF. CDR3 DNA sequence: TGCAGCGTTGGGACAACTAGCGGGGACACCGGGGAGCTGTTTTTT.

This clone has only one observation. The chain uses TRBV18 and TRBJ2-3; 7 bases line up with TRBD1. The junction had 6 bases not matched to a gene; V was cut back by 3 bases and J by 0 bases. The CDR3 runs 16 residues. The germline V gene has CDR1 KGHSH and CDR2 LQKENI. The CDR3 here is CASSPQQGVSTDTQYF. CDR3 nucleotide sequence: TGTGCCAGCTCACCTCAGCAGGGGGTGAGCACAGATACGCAGTATTTT.

The CDR3 is CASSVGSSYNEQFF. CDR3 bases: TGTGCCAGTAGTGTAGGGAGCTCCTACAATGAGCAGTTCTTC. This chain links TRBV19 with TRBJ2-1; TRBD2 is a possible D gene (5 bases). Germline CDR1 and CDR2: LNHDA and SQIVND (reference sequence). The CDR3 loop spans 14 amino acids. Between the trimmed V and J ends, which lost 5 bases and 0 bases, there was a span of 8 bases. Full variable domain (outside the CDR3, taken from reference TRBV19 and TRBJ2-1): DGGITQSPKYLFRKEGQNVTLSCEQNLNHDAMYWYRQDPGQGLRLIYYSQIVNDFQKGDIAEGYSVSREKKESFPLTVTSAQKNPTAFYLCASSVGSSYNEQFFGPGTRLTVL.

The table lists this clone with a count of one. The chain couples TRBV6-5 to TRBJ2-5, with 7 bases that match TRBD1. V lost 6 bases, J lost 5 bases, and 9 bases stayed unmatched. From germline, CDR1 is MNHEY and CDR2 SVGAGI. The CDR3 spans 14 residues. In DNA form, the CDR3 reads TGTGCCAGCAGAGGTGACAGGGTCGGCGAGACCCAGTACTTC. Translated: CASRGDRVGETQYF.

The rearrangement uses TRBV2 and TRBJ2-7, with D possibly being TRBD2 (5 bases). Trimming took 11 bases from V and 3 from J, leaving 20 bases between them. This CDR3 comprises 14 residues. CDR1 and CDR2 from the germline V gene are SNHLY and FYNNEI. The CDR3 loop is CAGKTSGINYEQYF. The CDR3 nucleotides read TGTGCCGGGAAAACGAGCGGAATAAACTACGAGCAGTACTTC.

The genes are TRBV28 and TRBJ2-7, with 9 bases aligning to TRBD1. This CDR3 comprises 14 residues. V dropped 6 bases and J dropped 4; count of bases not matched to a gene: 7. Germline values: CDR1 MDHEN, CDR2 SYDVKM. The CDR3, as DNA: TGTGCCAGCAGCAAGACAGGGGGTTGGTACGAGCAGTACTTC. Translation: CASSKTGGWYEQYF.

This chain connects TRBV6-6 to TRBJ2-7; TRBD2 is a possible D gene (6 bases). V was clipped by 8 bases and J by 1 base, with 9 bases between them. CDR1 is MNHNY, CDR2 SVGAGI, per germline (reference sequence). The CDR3 sequence is 12 residues long. The chain's CDR3 is CASGRGSYEQYF. CDR3 DNA sequence: TGTGCCAGCGGCCGGGGGTCCTACGAGCAGTACTTC.

This sequence joins TRBV5-4 and TRBJ2-5; 11 bases are a match to TRBD2. Unmatched junction bases numbered 17, after V lost 4 bases and J lost 0 bases. This CDR3 is 20 amino acids long. Per germline, CDR1 SGHNT and CDR2 YYREEE (reference sequence). In nucleotides, the CDR3 is TGTGCCAGCAGCATACCAGTAGCGGGAGGGCTAGGGGGGTACCAAGAGACCCAGTACTTC. This sequence encodes CASSIPVAGGLGGYQETQYF.

V and J are TRBV21-1 and TRBJ1-1. TRBV21-1 is a pseudogene locus. The CDR3 is 14 amino acids. CDR3 DNA sequence: TGTGCCAGCAGCAACGGGGGGCTCAACACTGAAGCTTTCTTT. Its protein is CASSNGGLNTEAFF.

V is TRBV7-8 and J is TRBJ2-1; 12 nucleotides line up with TRBD2. V trimming: 5 bases; J trimming: 8 bases; junction bases outside the gene matches: 4. Germline CDR1 and CDR2: SGHVS and FQNEAQ. The CDR3 loop spans 14 amino acids. CDR3: CASSASGRGHEQFF. In nucleotides, the CDR3 is TGTGCCAGCAGCGCTAGCGGGAGGGGACATGAGCAGTTCTTC. Drawing the rest from reference TRBV7-8 and TRBJ2-1, the complete variable domain is GAGVSQSPRYKVAKRGQDVALRCDPISGHVSLFWYQQALGQGPEFLTYFQNEAQLDKSGLPSDRFFAERPEGSVSTLKIQRTQQEDSAVYLCASSASGRGHEQFFGPGTRLTVL.

This chain uses TRBV10-2 with TRBJ2-7; no firm D call. The V end lost 7 bases, the J end lost 4 bases, and 20 bases lay between the germline ends. Germline CDR1 and CDR2: WSHSY and SAAADI. The CDR3 has 15 residues. The CDR3 nucleotides read TGCGCCAGCACCGAGGCTGCAAGCCAGACTTACGAGCAGTACTTC. This gives the protein CASTEAASQTYEQYF.

The chain is built from TRBV5-1 and TRBJ2-1; 10 bases agree with TRBD2. The length of the CDR3 is 15 residues. Per the germline V gene, CDR1 is SGHRS and CDR2 is YFSETQ. Trimming cost V 0 bases and J 12 bases; bases outside gene matches: 9. The CDR3 is CASSLGLAGDGWQFF. In DNA, the CDR3 is TGCGCCAGCAGCTTGGGGCTAGCGGGAGATGGCTGGCAGTTCTTC.

Here the CDR3 DNA reads TGTGCCAGCAGTACGACGGGACTAACCACCGATGAGCAGTTCTTC. This codes for CASSTTGLTTDEQFF. The chain employs TRBV6-2 or TRBV6-3 and TRBJ2-1; 7 positions agree with TRBD2. This CDR3 contains 15 residues. The junction had 12 bases not matched to a gene; V was cut back by 5 bases and J by 8 bases. The germline gives CDR1 MNHEY, CDR2 SVGEGT.

The chain has TRBV7-9 and TRBJ1-3, with TRBD1 matching 8 bases. Germline CDR1 reads SEHNR; CDR2 reads FQNEAQ (reference sequence). CDR3 length: 17 amino acids. Trimming at V came to 5 bases and at J to 0 bases, leaving 9 bases not matched to a gene. CDR3 coding DNA: TGTGCCAGCAGCCAACCCCGGACAGGGATCTCTGGAAACACCATATATTTT. This codes for CASSQPRTGISGNTIYF.

This clone was seen once. This sequence joins TRBV6-5 and TRBJ2-2; 8 bases agree with TRBD2. Germline V gives CDR1 MNHEY, CDR2 SVGAGI. The V gene end was trimmed by 6 bases and the J gene end by 5 bases; junction bases not matched to a gene: 8. CDR3 size: 15 residues. The CDR3 sequence is CASSFSGVGTGELFF. The CDR3 DNA follows: TGTGCCAGCAGCTTTAGCGGGGTGGGGACCGGGGAGCTGTTTTTT.

V gene TRBV21-1 combines with J gene TRBJ2-7; TRBD2, the table's D call, lacks a check against the DNA. TRBV21-1 is termed a pseudogene. The CDR3 contains 14 residues. CDR3 region: CASSETSGAYEQYF. CDR3 coding DNA: TGTGCCAGCAGCGAGACTAGCGGTGCCTACGAGCAGTACTTC.

V gene TRBV4-1 combines with J gene TRBJ2-5; maybe TRBD2 (5 bases). Trimming took 2 bases from V and 5 from J, leaving 15 bases between them. The CDR3 covers 15 residues. Germline loops: CDR1 MGHRA, CDR2 YSYEKL. The CDR3 region is CASSQSPSGKETQYF. CDR3 sequence (DNA): TGCGCCAGCAGCCAAAGTCCGTCGGGAAAGGAGACCCAGTACTTC.

This clone has more than one count but fewer than ten. This rearrangement joins TRBV30 to TRBJ2-2, with a tentative D call TRBD1 (5 bases). The CDR3 has 15 amino acids. CDR1 and CDR2 from the germline V gene are GTSNPN and SVGIG (reference sequence). Trimming took 2 bases from V and 3 from J, leaving 13 bases between them. CDR3 sequence (DNA): TGTGCCTGGAGTCCCAGGGCTCGGGACACCGGGGAGCTGTTTTTT. Protein: CAWSPRARDTGELFF. Based on the CDR3 plus reference TRBV30 and TRBJ2-2, the full variable domain is SQTIHQWPATLVQPVGSPLSLECTVEGTSNPNLYWYRQAAGRGLQLLFYSVGIGQISSEVPQNLSASRPQDRQFILSSKKLLLSDSGFYLCAWSPRARDTGELFFGEGSRLTVL.

This chain joins TRBV7-6 and TRBJ2-7; 7 positions agree with TRBD2. The germline CDR1 and CDR2 sequences are SGHVS and FNYEAQ. The CDR3 contains 14 residues. J lost 3 bases, V lost 2 bases, and 4 bases had no gene match. The CDR3 bases are TGTGCCAGCAGCTTAACGCTAGCGGACTACGAGCAGTACTTC. It encodes CASSLTLADYEQYF.

This chain links TRBV28 with TRBJ1-4; D is unresolved. Germline CDR1 is MDHEN and CDR2 is SYDVKM. This CDR3 contains 13 residues. V lost 2 bases, J lost 5 bases, and 6 bases lay in between. The CDR3 DNA sequence: TGTGCCAGCAGTTTAGGCGGGAATGAAAAACTGTTTTTT. Its translation is CASSLGGNEKLFF.

The rearrangement uses TRBV4-3 and TRBJ2-7; 11 nucleotides match TRBD1. The CDR3 consists of 16 residues. The ends lost 0 bases at V and 3 bases at J; junction bases unmatched: 4. In germline, CDR1 is LGHNA, CDR2 YSLEER. The CDR3 DNA is TGCGCCAGCAGCCAAGATCGGACAGGGGGCGGCTACGAGCAGTACTTC. Translating it yields CASSQDRTGGGYEQYF.

V gene TRBV24-1 combines with J gene TRBJ2-1; a weak D match, TRBD2 (6 bases). The ends were cut back, 4 bases at V and 5 bases at J, with 11 bases in the middle. Germline V gene lookup returns CDR1 KGHDR and CDR2 SFDVKD. The CDR3 covers 14 residues. CDR3 DNA: TGTGCCACCAGTGAGGCGCGGGACCACAATGAGCAGTTCTTC. Translation gives CATSEARDHNEQFF.

V gene TRBV29-1 combines with J gene TRBJ1-1, with a weak D call TRBD1 (6 bases). CDR3 length equals 13 residues. Trimming shortened V by 8 bases and J by 1 base, and 14 bases separated the two germline ends. Germline V gene sequence: CDR1 SQVTM, CDR2 ANQGSEA. The CDR3 protein is CSSEQTGNTEAFF. The CDR3 region has the DNA TGCAGCTCTGAGCAGACAGGGAACACTGAAGCTTTCTTT.

The chain links TRBV5-6 to TRBJ2-1, with 7 bases aligning to TRBD2. Germline V lookup: CDR1 SGHDT, CDR2 YYEEEE. CDR3 length equals 14 residues. Losses at the gene ends were 4 bases for V and 12 bases for J; bases not matched to a gene: 13. CDR3 bases: TGTGCCAGCAGCCCCGGGTCCCCGGGAGGAGGGCAGTTCTTC. Translation gives CASSPGSPGGGQFF.